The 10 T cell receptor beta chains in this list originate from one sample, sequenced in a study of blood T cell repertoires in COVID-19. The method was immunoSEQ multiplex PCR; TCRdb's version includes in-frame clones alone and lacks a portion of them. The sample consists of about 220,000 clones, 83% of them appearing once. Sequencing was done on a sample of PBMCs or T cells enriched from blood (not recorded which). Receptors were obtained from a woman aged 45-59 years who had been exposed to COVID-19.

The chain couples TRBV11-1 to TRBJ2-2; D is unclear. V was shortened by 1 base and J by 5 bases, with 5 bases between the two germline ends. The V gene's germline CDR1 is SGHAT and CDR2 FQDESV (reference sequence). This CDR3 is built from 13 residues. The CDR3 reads CASSLGYTGELFF. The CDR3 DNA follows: TGTGCCAGCAGCTTAGGTTATACCGGGGAGCTGTTTTTT.

The CDR3 sequence: CSVRTPYEQYF. The CDR3 bases are TGCAGCGTCCGGACACCATACGAGCAGTACTTC. The chain combines TRBV29-1 with TRBJ2-7; possible D gene TRBD1, 5 bases. CDR3 length: 11 amino acids. V lost 6 bases and J 4 bases, leaving 10 bases between the germline ends. Germline loops: CDR1 SQVTM, CDR2 ANQGSEA.

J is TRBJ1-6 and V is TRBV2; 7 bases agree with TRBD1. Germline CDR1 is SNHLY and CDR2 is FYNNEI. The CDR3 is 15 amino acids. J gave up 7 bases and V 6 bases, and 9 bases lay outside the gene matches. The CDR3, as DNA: TGTGCCAGCAGCACAGGGGAGTGGGGCAATTCACCCCTCCACTTT. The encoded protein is CASSTGEWGNSPLHF.

Here the CDR3 DNA reads TGTGCCAGCAGTTTTACAGGGGCGTCGGGCAATCAGCCCCAGCATTTT. Protein sequence: CASSFTGASGNQPQHF. The chain joins TRBV6-2 or TRBV6-3 to TRBJ1-5, with TRBD1 matching 7 bases. The germline CDR1 and CDR2 sequences are MNHEY and SVGEGT. The length of the CDR3 is 16 residues. The V gene end was trimmed by 4 bases and the J gene end by 2 bases; junction bases not matched to a gene: 8.

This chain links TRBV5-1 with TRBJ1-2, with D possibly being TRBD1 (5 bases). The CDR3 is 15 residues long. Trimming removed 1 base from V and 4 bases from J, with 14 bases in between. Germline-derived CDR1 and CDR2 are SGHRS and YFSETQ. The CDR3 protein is CASSLNSDSPYGYTF. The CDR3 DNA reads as TGCGCCAGCAGCTTGAATTCCGACAGTCCCTATGGCTACACCTTC.

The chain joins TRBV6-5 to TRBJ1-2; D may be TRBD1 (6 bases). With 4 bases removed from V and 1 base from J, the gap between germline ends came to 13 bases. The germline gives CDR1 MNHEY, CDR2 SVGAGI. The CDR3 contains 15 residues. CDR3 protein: CASSFRGAVNYGYTF. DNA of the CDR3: TGTGCCAGCAGTTTTCGGGGGGCCGTTAACTATGGCTACACCTTC.

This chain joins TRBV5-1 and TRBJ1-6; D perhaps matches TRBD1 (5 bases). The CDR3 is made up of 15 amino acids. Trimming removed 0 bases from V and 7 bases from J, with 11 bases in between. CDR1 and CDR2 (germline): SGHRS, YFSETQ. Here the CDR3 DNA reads TGCGCCAGCAGCTTGGCAGGGAAGGACAATTCACCCCTCCACTTT. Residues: CASSLAGKDNSPLHF.

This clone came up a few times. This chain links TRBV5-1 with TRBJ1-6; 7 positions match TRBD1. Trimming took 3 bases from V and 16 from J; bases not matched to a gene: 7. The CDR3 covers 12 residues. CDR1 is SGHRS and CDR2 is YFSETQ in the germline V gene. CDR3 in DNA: TGCGCCAGCAGCTCTGACAGGGAAGGTCTCCACTTT. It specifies CASSSDREGLHF.

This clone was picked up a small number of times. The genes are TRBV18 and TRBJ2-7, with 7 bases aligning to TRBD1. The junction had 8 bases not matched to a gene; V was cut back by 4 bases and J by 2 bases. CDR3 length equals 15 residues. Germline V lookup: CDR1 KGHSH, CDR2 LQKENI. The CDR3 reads CASSLGGQVPYEQYF. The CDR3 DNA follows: TGTGCCAGCTCACTGGGCGGACAGGTTCCCTACGAGCAGTACTTC.

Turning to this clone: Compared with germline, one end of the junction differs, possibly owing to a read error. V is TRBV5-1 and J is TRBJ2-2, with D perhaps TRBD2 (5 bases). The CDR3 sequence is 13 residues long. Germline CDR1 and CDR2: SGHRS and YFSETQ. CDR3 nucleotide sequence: TGCGCCAGCAGCTTGGGAGGCTCCGGGAAGCTGTTTTTT. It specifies CASSLGGSGKLFF.